The T cell receptor (beta chain) described here comes from a study of cytomegalovirus exposure and HLA in healthy donors. Findings and limits, study-wide: The authors enumerated some 170 TCR beta chains as linked to cytomegalovirus. It is likely that the observed cluster of highly shared sequence variants was a sequencing artifact.

PCR used 60 Vbeta primers and 13 Jbeta primers. Measured with immunoSEQ multiplex PCR; TCRdb has only the in-frame clones, and not every one. The sample has more than 150,000 clones; 60% to 80% are singletons. With respect to this clone: The antigen remains unidentified.

The V gene end was trimmed by 6 bases and the J gene end by 5 bases; junction bases not matched to a gene: 4. Germline V gene lookup returns CDR1 MNHNY and CDR2 SVGAGI (reference sequence). CDR3 length: 13 residues. Sequencing used PBMCs. V is TRBV6-6 and J is TRBJ2-7; TRBD1 agrees at 10 bases. The TCR was taken from a man aged 45-60 years in good health and CMV-seropositive. CDR3 sequence (DNA): TGTGCCAGCAGGACGGGACAGGGGAACGAGCAGTACTTC. The encoded protein is CASRTGQGNEQYF.